Listed below are T cell receptor beta chains from one sample, sequenced in a study of CD8+CD57+ T cells in acquired aplastic anemia. TCRdb independently ran MiXCR on the reads; one entry per CDR3 protein. The sample yields more than 150,000 distinct CDR3 sequences, just over 45% seen once. Material: sorted CD4+, CD8+, or CD8+CD57+ T cells (not recorded which) from PBMCs. These receptors came from a human donor in good health. The conserved cysteine and the conserved F or W are not part of the CDR3 here. Clone size is given for some rows only: seen once, a few or many times, or a class if the clone is expanded.

j_call: TRBJ2-3; v_call: TRBV6-5; cdr3_length: 10; clone_size: many; cdr3_aa: ASRYNTDTQY
j_call: TRBJ1-2; v_call: TRBV29-1; cdr3_length: 11; clone_size: once; cdr3_aa: SVEADGVYGYT
j_call: TRBJ1-5; v_call: TRBV10-2; cdr3_length: 6; clone_size: .; cdr3_aa: ASTPQH
j_call: TRBJ2-1; v_call: TRBV11-2; cdr3_length: 12; clone_size: many; cdr3_aa: ASSLGNRGNEQF
j_call: TRBJ1-2; v_call: TRBV10-3; cdr3_length: 13; clone_size: .; cdr3_aa: AIQGGGAEGYGYT
j_call: TRBJ2-5; v_call: TRBV15; cdr3_length: 11; clone_size: many; cdr3_aa: ATSRGAKETQY
j_call: TRBJ1-1; v_call: TRBV7-8; cdr3_length: 11; clone_size: few; cdr3_aa: ASAEDLNTEAF
j_call: TRBJ2-7; v_call: TRBV24-1; cdr3_length: 12; clone_size: .; cdr3_aa: ATSEGGESYEQY
j_call: TRBJ2-2; v_call: TRBV27; cdr3_length: 12; clone_size: .; cdr3_aa: ASSLRQGGGELF
j_call: TRBJ2-1; v_call: TRBV24-1; cdr3_length: 12; clone_size: many; cdr3_aa: ATSGSRTYNEQF
j_call: TRBJ2-2; v_call: TRBV5-4; cdr3_length: 14; clone_size: .; cdr3_aa: ASSLRLAGVTGELF
j_call: TRBJ2-7; v_call: TRBV20-1; cdr3_length: 10; clone_size: .; cdr3_aa: SAPSGSHEQY
j_call: TRBJ1-1; v_call: TRBV12-3/TRBV12-4; cdr3_length: 11; clone_size: few; cdr3_aa: ASRQGAYAEAF
j_call: TRBJ1-2; v_call: TRBV29-1; cdr3_length: 10; clone_size: .; cdr3_aa: SVRTGTAGYT
j_call: TRBJ2-7; v_call: TRBV19; cdr3_length: 13; clone_size: .; cdr3_aa: ASSMDWTGIYEQY
j_call: TRBJ2-1; v_call: TRBV2; cdr3_length: 10; clone_size: .; cdr3_aa: ASSGTGNEQF
j_call: TRBJ1-2; v_call: TRBV5-1; cdr3_length: 12; clone_size: .; cdr3_aa: ASSSGGTGDGYT
j_call: TRBJ2-7; v_call: TRBV27; cdr3_length: 12; clone_size: many; cdr3_aa: ASSLRPSSGEQY
j_call: TRBJ2-7; v_call: TRBV19; cdr3_length: 10; clone_size: .; cdr3_aa: ASTGLGYEQY
j_call: TRBJ2-2; v_call: TRBV6-5; cdr3_length: 12; clone_size: .; cdr3_aa: ASRTDRGIGELF
j_call: TRBJ1-6; v_call: TRBV7-2; cdr3_length: 11; clone_size: .; cdr3_aa: ASSPRQNSSLH
j_call: TRBJ2-1; v_call: TRBV20-1; cdr3_length: 11; clone_size: few; cdr3_aa: SASRDEVSEQF
j_call: TRBJ1-1; v_call: TRBV11-2; cdr3_length: 12; clone_size: many; cdr3_aa: ASSLDIPSTEAF
j_call: TRBJ2-2; v_call: TRBV28; cdr3_length: 13; clone_size: few; cdr3_aa: ASTPAGGRTGELF
j_call: TRBJ2-7; v_call: TRBV18; cdr3_length: 13; clone_size: few; cdr3_aa: ASSPRTSAAYEQY
j_call: TRBJ1-6; v_call: TRBV20-1; cdr3_length: 13; clone_size: once; cdr3_aa: SARDLGMIGSPLH
j_call: TRBJ1-6; v_call: TRBV2; cdr3_length: 14; clone_size: .; cdr3_aa: ASSPYEQGINSPLH
j_call: TRBJ2-5; v_call: TRBV18; cdr3_length: 13; clone_size: few; cdr3_aa: ASSPPMGSQETQY
j_call: TRBJ2-5; v_call: TRBV11-2; cdr3_length: 14; clone_size: many; cdr3_aa: ASSLRQGLDVETQY
j_call: TRBJ1-2; v_call: TRBV10-3; cdr3_length: 11; clone_size: .; cdr3_aa: ASVDPGESGYT
j_call: TRBJ1-2; v_call: TRBV15; cdr3_length: 14; clone_size: .; cdr3_aa: ATSRDLGQGDRGYT
j_call: TRBJ2-5; v_call: TRBV7-8; cdr3_length: 17; clone_size: many; cdr3_aa: ASSLARVAFLRGQETQY
j_call: TRBJ2-2; v_call: TRBV15; cdr3_length: 13; clone_size: .; cdr3_aa: ATSKTREGGGELF
j_call: TRBJ2-2; v_call: TRBV10-2; cdr3_length: 12; clone_size: .; cdr3_aa: ASGWEGSTGELF
j_call: TRBJ2-3; v_call: TRBV20-1; cdr3_length: 13; clone_size: many; cdr3_aa: SAIGLADSTDTQY
j_call: TRBJ1-6; v_call: TRBV5-1; cdr3_length: 11; clone_size: .; cdr3_aa: ASSLGRTEPLH
j_call: TRBJ2-1; v_call: TRBV24-1; cdr3_length: 12; clone_size: many; cdr3_aa: ATSKTANGNEQF
j_call: TRBJ2-1; v_call: TRBV20-1; cdr3_length: 13; clone_size: .; cdr3_aa: SARVAGGPIDEQF
j_call: TRBJ2-1; v_call: TRBV10-3; cdr3_length: 9; clone_size: .; cdr3_aa: AIRGDNEQF
j_call: TRBJ1-4; v_call: TRBV15; cdr3_length: 13; clone_size: .; cdr3_aa: ATCREGLHNEKLF
j_call: TRBJ2-7; v_call: TRBV25-1; cdr3_length: 15; clone_size: few; cdr3_aa: ASSALGMGGASYEQY